The 11 T cell receptor beta chains below come from one sample, sequenced in a study of shared clonotypes between healthy human individuals. The assay was immunoSEQ multiplex PCR, and TCRdb's table has in-frame clones only and misses some. The data contain around 480,000 clones, nearly 80% of them seen just once; the ten biggest clones take up approximately 12%. Sequenced input: PBMCs. The receptors shown here come from a woman aged 40 to 55 in good health. Some clones in this sample may be carry-over from other donors' samples.

V is TRBV14 and J is TRBJ2-1, with 10 bases lining up with TRBD2. The CDR3 is 15 residues long. CDR1 and CDR2 (germline): SGHDN, FVKESK. V lost 1 base to trimming and J lost 6 bases; unmatched junction nucleotides: 3. CDR3 amino acids: CASSQVLAGGNEQFF. DNA for the CDR3: TGTGCCAGCAGCCAAGTGTTAGCGGGAGGCAATGAGCAGTTCTTC.

The DNA for the CDR3 is TGTGCCAGCAGCGCGAGCCTCGTGACGGGATGGTACAATGAGCAGTTCTTC. It translates to CASSASLVTGWYNEQFF. V and J are TRBV9 and TRBJ2-1; D might be TRBD2 (5 bases). The CDR3 length is 17 residues. Germline CDR1 SGDLS, CDR2 YYNGEE. V gave up 3 bases and J gave up 4 bases, with 20 bases separating them.

J is TRBJ1-2 and V is TRBV10-3; D not certain. V was cut by 0 bases and J by 8 bases, with 16 bases left in between. The CDR3 has 15 amino acids. The germline gives CDR1 ENHRY, CDR2 SYGVKD. CDR3 region: CAISESREDPKGYTF. The CDR3 DNA reads as TGTGCCATCAGTGAGTCTAGGGAGGACCCTAAGGGCTACACCTTC.

J is TRBJ2-3 and V is TRBV7-2; 7 bases are shared with TRBD2. From germline, CDR1 is SGHTA and CDR2 FQGNSA. V trimming: 1 base; J trimming: 2 bases; junction bases outside the gene matches: 6. The CDR3 has 16 amino acids. CDR3 sequence: CASSLGPSGLTDTQYF. The CDR3 coding sequence is TGTGCCAGCAGCTTAGGCCCTAGCGGACTCACAGATACGCAGTATTTT.

DNA of the CDR3: TGTGCCAGCAGCCAAGACCCGACCTCCTACGAGCAGTACTTC. It codes for CASSQDPTSYEQYF. The V gene is TRBV14, the J gene TRBJ2-7; D unresolved. This CDR3 region has 14 residues. Germline assignment: CDR1 SGHDN and CDR2 FVKESK. V shed 0 bases and J shed 0 bases, with 6 bases lying between them.

This rearrangement joins TRBV9 to TRBJ2-1; no reliable D call. The CDR3 consists of 15 residues. Looked up from germline, CDR1 is SGDLS and CDR2 is YYNGEE. V dropped 0 bases and J dropped 4 bases, with 11 bases sitting between them. The CDR3: CASSVGAPTYNEQFF. CDR3 sequence (DNA): TGTGCCAGCAGCGTAGGAGCACCTACTTACAATGAGCAGTTCTTC.

The chain employs TRBV6-6 and TRBJ2-1; D unresolved. Germline V lookup: CDR1 MNHNY, CDR2 SVGAGI (reference sequence). CDR3 length: 11 amino acids. Trimming took off 5 bases at V and 6 bases at J, with 5 bases between the two ends. The CDR3 protein is CASSTLNEQFF. The CDR3 bases are TGTGCCAGCAGTACCCTCAATGAGCAGTTCTTC.

V is TRBV25-1 and J is TRBJ2-7; D not resolved. The CDR3 has 14 residues. Trimming cost V 2 bases and J 12 bases, with 20 bases left between them. Germline CDR1 and CDR2: MGHDK and SYGVNS. In DNA form, the CDR3 reads TGTGCCAGCAGTGAAACCCTAGGTGGGTCCGGGCCGTACTTC. The encoded protein is CASSETLGGSGPYF.

The chain carries TRBV15 and TRBJ2-7, with 7 bases fitting TRBD2. J gave up 6 bases and V 0 bases, and 11 bases lay outside the gene matches. The CDR3 spans 16 residues. Germline-derived CDR1 and CDR2 are LNHNV and YYDKDF (reference sequence). The CDR3 loop reads CATSRDISGISAEQYF. The DNA for the CDR3 is TGTGCCACCAGCAGAGATATAAGCGGGATATCGGCCGAGCAGTACTTC.

This clone was counted many times. Other DNA variants within this sample encode the same CDR3. The CDR3: CASKETLGDTQYF. DNA of the CDR3: TGCGCCAGCAAGGAGACTCTAGGGGATACGCAGTATTTT. V gene TRBV4-3 combines with J gene TRBJ2-3; D gene ambiguous. The germline CDR1 and CDR2 sequences are LGHNA and YSLEER. This CDR3 region has 13 residues. Trimming removed 7 bases from V and 6 bases from J, with 14 bases in between.

This clone was counted only a few times. The rearrangement uses TRBV27 and TRBJ2-7; D uncertain. The CDR3 spans 14 residues. The V and J ends lost 0 bases and 4 bases respectively, with 10 bases between them. Germline-derived CDR1 and CDR2 are MNHEY and SMNVEV (reference sequence). The CDR3 DNA follows: TGTGCCAGCAGTTTATCGTGGCAAGGATACGAGCAGTACTTC. It specifies CASSLSWQGYEQYF.